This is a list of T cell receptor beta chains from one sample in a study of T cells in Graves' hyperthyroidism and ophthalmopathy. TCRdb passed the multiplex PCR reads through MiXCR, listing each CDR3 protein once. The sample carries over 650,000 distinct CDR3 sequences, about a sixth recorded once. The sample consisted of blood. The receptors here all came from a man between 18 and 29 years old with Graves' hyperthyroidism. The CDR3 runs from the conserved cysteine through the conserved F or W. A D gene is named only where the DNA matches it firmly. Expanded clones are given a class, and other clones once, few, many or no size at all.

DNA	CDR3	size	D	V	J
TGTGCCAGCACCGTTGACAGGAGTGAAGGCTACACCTTC	CASTVDRSEGYTF	.	.	TRBV2	TRBJ1-2
TGTGCCAGCAGCTACCATCTCCGACTAGCGGGAGCAGATACGCAGTATTTT	CASSYHLRLAGADTQYF	few	TRBD2	TRBV11-2	TRBJ2-3
TGTGCCAGCAGCCGGGACAGGGGGCGCGGTGGCTACACCTTC	CASSRDRGRGGYTF	.	TRBD1	TRBV7-9	TRBJ1-2
TGTGCCAGCAGCTTGATGCCACAGGGCGAAGTGAACACTGAAGCTTTCTTT	CASSLMPQGEVNTEAFF	many	.	TRBV5-6	TRBJ1-1
TGTGCCATCAGGGGGGGGGGTACGCAGTATTTT	CAIRGGGTQYF	many	TRBD2	TRBV10-3	TRBJ2-3
TGTGCCAGCAGTCGGGACAGGGGGGGGCACACCGGGGAGCTGTTTTTT	CASSRDRGGHTGELFF	few	TRBD1	TRBV5-4	TRBJ2-2
TGCAGTGCTAGCGGTCCCCTCCCTCGTGATCAGCCCCAGCATTTT	CSASGPLPRDQPQHF	few	.	TRBV20-1	TRBJ1-5
TGTGCCACCAGCAGAGATAGAGGCAGCCTCCAGTACTTC	CATSRDRGSLQYF	.	.	TRBV15	TRBJ2-5
TGTGCCAGCTCCCCTCAAACGGGGGGCGGTACTGAAGCTTTCTTT	CASSPQTGGGTEAFF	many	.	TRBV18	TRBJ1-1
TGTGCCGGCAGGGGCCCCTACAATGAGCAGTTCTTC	CAGRGPYNEQFF	.	.	TRBV28	TRBJ2-1
TGTGCCAGCCATACCGGGGAAATAGGGTATGGGGCCAACGTCCTGACTTTC	CASHTGEIGYGANVLTF	few	.	TRBV7-9	TRBJ2-6
TGTGCCAGCAGCTTAGGTCCGATGAACACTGAAGCTTTCTTT	CASSLGPMNTEAFF	many	.	TRBV11-3	TRBJ1-1
TGTGCCAGCAGTAAACAGGGGAGGCGGGTCGAGACCCAGTACTTC	CASSKQGRRVETQYF	many	.	TRBV27	TRBJ2-5
TGTGCCAGCAGCTTCTTTGGGGCGAACACTGAAGCTTTCTTT	CASSFFGANTEAFF	many	.	TRBV7-9	TRBJ1-1
TGTGCCAGCAGTTTAGGAATAGGGAAAGTGGACTATGGCTACACCTTC	CASSLGIGKVDYGYTF	.	.	TRBV28	TRBJ1-2
TGCAGTGCTAGACGGCTAGCGGGTGGGGGTCAAGAGACCCAGTACTTC	CSARRLAGGGQETQYF	.	TRBD2	TRBV20-1	TRBJ2-5
TGTGCCAGCAGTGAATACAGCGGCCCAGCAGGGGAGCAGTTCTTC	CASSEYSGPAGEQFF	many	.	TRBV6-1	TRBJ2-1
TGTGCCAGCACCCCGTCCACCCACTCTGGGGCCAACGTCCTGACTTTC	CASTPSTHSGANVLTF	.	.	TRBV28	TRBJ2-6
TGTGCCAGCAGCTCGGAGATGAACACCGGGGAGCTGTTTTTT	CASSSEMNTGELFF	.	.	TRBV12-3/TRBV12-4	TRBJ2-2
TGTGCCAGCAGCCTACCTACCTACGAGCAGTACTTC	CASSLPTYEQYF	.	.	TRBV7-2	TRBJ2-7
TGTGCCAGCAGTGACAGGGCCCTTAAAGACGAGCAGTACTTC	CASSDRALKDEQYF	.	.	TRBV6-1	TRBJ2-7
TGTGCCAGCAGCTTGACGACTAGTGGCTACACCTTC	CASSLTTSGYTF	many	.	TRBV5-6	TRBJ1-2
TGTGCCATCGGTGGGACTTATACCTACGAGCAGTACTTC	CAIGGTYTYEQYF	few	.	TRBV28	TRBJ2-7
TGTGCCAGCAGTCCCCGACTAGCGGCCGCTCACGAGCAGTACTTC	CASSPRLAAAHEQYF	few	TRBD2	TRBV12-3/TRBV12-4	TRBJ2-7
TGCAGTGCGCCTAGGCCGATGGATACGCAGTATTTT	CSAPRPMDTQYF	many	.	TRBV20-1	TRBJ2-3
TGTGCCAGCAGTTCCCAGCAGCAGAACACAGATACGCAGTATTTT	CASSSQQQNTDTQYF	many	.	TRBV6-1	TRBJ2-3
TGTGCCAGCAGCCAGGAGACAGGGGCAGCCTATGGCTACACCTTC	CASSQETGAAYGYTF	.	TRBD1	TRBV3-1	TRBJ1-2
TGTGCCAATAAGCTGGGACTAGCGCCCCGCACAGATACGCAGTATTTT	CANKLGLAPRTDTQYF	many	TRBD2	TRBV2	TRBJ2-3
TGTGCCAGCAGTTTACCCCGTGAAGTGAATTCACCCCTCCACTTT	CASSLPREVNSPLHF	many	.	TRBV28	TRBJ1-6
TGTGCCAGCAGTGGACGGGGGGGGACTGAAGCTTTCTTT	CASSGRGGTEAFF	many	.	TRBV7-9	TRBJ1-1
TGTGCCAGCTCAGCGACCGGGGAGCTGTTTTTT	CASSATGELFF	many	.	TRBV2	TRBJ2-2
TGTGCCAGCAGCTGGGGGGATTGGGAGACCCAGTACTTC	CASSWGDWETQYF	.	.	TRBV7-9	TRBJ2-5
TGCAGTGCTATGGTTGGTGCCTACGAGCAGTACTTC	CSAMVGAYEQYF	few	.	TRBV20-1	TRBJ2-7
TGTGCCAGCAGTTATTGGGCCCTCAATGAGCAGTTCTTC	CASSYWALNEQFF	many	.	TRBV6-2/TRBV6-3	TRBJ2-1
TGCAGTGCTAGACGAGCGGAGCCCACCTACAATGAGCAGTTCTTC	CSARRAEPTYNEQFF	few	.	TRBV20-1	TRBJ2-1
TGCAGCGTCGTCAGCACACGGTTGGGGACCCAGTACTTC	CSVVSTRLGTQYF	many	.	TRBV29-1	TRBJ2-5
TGCGCCAGCGGCCGGGACTCGCAAGAGACCCAGTACTTC	CASGRDSQETQYF	few	.	TRBV5-1	TRBJ2-5
TGTGCCAGCAGTTTAGGGACGCTTTACAATGAGCAGTTCTTC	CASSLGTLYNEQFF	many	.	TRBV28	TRBJ2-1
TGTGCCAGCAGCAGAAGCGGGACAGGGGACACCGGGGAGCTGTTTTTT	CASSRSGTGDTGELFF	.	TRBD1	TRBV11-2	TRBJ2-2
TGTGCCAGCAGCTTATCGTTGGTGTCGTACCAAGAGACCCAGTACTTC	CASSLSLVSYQETQYF	few	.	TRBV7-9	TRBJ2-5
TGCAGTGCGGGGGGGACTAGCGGCACAGATACGCAGTATTTT	CSAGGTSGTDTQYF	few	TRBD2	TRBV20-1	TRBJ2-3
TGTGCCAGCAGTTCACTGGGGGCAGGGAAAGCTTTCTTT	CASSSLGAGKAFF	.	.	TRBV27	TRBJ1-1
TGCGCCAGCAGCCAAGCTTTTTCTTGGGACAGGGGGTACGAGCAGTACTTC	CASSQAFSWDRGYEQYF	few	TRBD1	TRBV4-1	TRBJ2-7
TGCAGTGCTAGAGTACAGCAAGAGACCAAGTACTTC	CSARVQQETKYF	few	.	TRBV20-1	TRBJ2-5
TGTGCCAGCAGCCCCCTGGGACTAGCGCTTACCGGGGAGCTGTTTTTT	CASSPLGLALTGELFF	few	TRBD2	TRBV11-3	TRBJ2-2
TGCGCCAGCAGCTTAGGGACAAACCTACGAACCACAGATACGCAGTATTTT	CASSLGTNLRTTDTQYF	.	.	TRBV5-1	TRBJ2-3
TGTGCCAGCTCACCACTCTCGGGACGGAGGTACCAAGAGACCCAGTACTTC	CASSPLSGRRYQETQYF	many	.	TRBV18	TRBJ2-5
TGTGCCAGCAGCTTAGCGATTGAAGCTTTCTTT	CASSLAIEAFF	.	.	TRBV11-3	TRBJ1-1
TGTGCCAGCAGGGTGGACAGCGCATCTGGAAACACCATATATTTT	CASRVDSASGNTIYF	.	.	TRBV28	TRBJ1-3
TGTGCCAGCAGTTACGGTGGACAGGGGGGCACTGAAGCTTTCTTT	CASSYGGQGGTEAFF	once	TRBD1	TRBV6-5	TRBJ1-1
TGCAGTGCTAGGGACATGTCTCTGTACGAGCAGTACTTC	CSARDMSLYEQYF	many	.	TRBV20-1	TRBJ2-7